This T cell receptor (beta chain) was documented in a study of read filtering for tumor transcriptome and immune sequencing. Study at large: RNA-seq yielded only roughly 85 to 1,400 TCR reads, IR-seq about 4 to 10.27 million. Overall study results and limits: Single-read clonotypes: about 81.9% of IR-seq clonotypes (approximately 3.7% of reads), 74.6% of RNA-seq clonotypes (roughly 45% of reads).

With regard to this clonotype: Its specificity is unknown.

This library used approximately 370 ng RNA and molecular barcoded adaptors spanning alpha/delta and beta/gamma chains. MiXCR, run by TCRdb on the reads, gives a single entry per CDR3 protein. The sample has roughly 2,300 distinct CDR3 sequences; approximately 65% are singletons. This CDR3 spans 13 amino acids. Deletions cut 3 bases from V and 9 bases from J, with 13 bases between. Germline V gene data show CDR1 as SGDLS and CDR2 as YYNGEE. Input material: a population of CD138-negative cells sorted from bone marrow. This receptor was identified in a donor at least 40 years old with multiple myeloma. This table probably holds off-target reads from a library built for another chain. The rearrangement joins TRBV9 to TRBJ2-1; a weak D match, TRBD1 (6 bases). For the CDR3, the DNA is TGTGCCAGCAGCGAGGGACATCCTAGTGAGCAGTTCTTC. Its translation: CASSEGHPSEQFF.